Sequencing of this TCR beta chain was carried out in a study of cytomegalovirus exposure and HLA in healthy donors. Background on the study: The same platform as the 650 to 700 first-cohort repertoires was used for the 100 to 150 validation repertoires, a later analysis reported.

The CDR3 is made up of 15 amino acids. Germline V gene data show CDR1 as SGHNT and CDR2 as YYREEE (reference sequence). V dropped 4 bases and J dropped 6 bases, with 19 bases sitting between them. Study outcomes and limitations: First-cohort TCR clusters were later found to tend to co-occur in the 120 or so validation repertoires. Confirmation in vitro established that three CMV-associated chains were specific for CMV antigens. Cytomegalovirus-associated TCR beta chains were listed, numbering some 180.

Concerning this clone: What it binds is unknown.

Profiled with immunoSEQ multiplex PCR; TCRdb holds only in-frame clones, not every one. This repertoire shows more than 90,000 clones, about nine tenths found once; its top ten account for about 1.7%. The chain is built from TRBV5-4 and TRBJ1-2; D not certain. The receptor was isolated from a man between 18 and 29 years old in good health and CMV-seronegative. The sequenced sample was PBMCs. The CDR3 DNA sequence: TGTGCCAGCAGCCCGGTGGAGGGCGGAAGGGATGGCTACACCTTC. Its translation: CASSPVEGGRDGYTF. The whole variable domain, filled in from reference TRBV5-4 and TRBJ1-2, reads ETGVTQSPTHLIKTRGQQVTLRCSSQSGHNTVSWYQQALGQGPQFIFQYYREEENGRGNFPPRFSGLQFPNYSSELNVNALELDDSALYLCASSPVEGGRDGYTFGSGTRLTVV.